These T cell receptor beta chains were read from a single sample in a study of T cell changes during pregnancy in multiple sclerosis. Measured with immunoSEQ multiplex PCR; TCRdb has only the in-frame clones, and not every one. The sample consists of tens of thousands of clones, roughly 91% of them appearing once. Specimen: CD8+ T cells from peripheral blood mononuclear cells, collected in the third trimester of pregnancy. The receptors were gathered from a female donor with multiple sclerosis, enrolled in a pregnancy study. Each CDR3 is given with its conserved first and last residue. The order of the fields is D gene, J gene, clone size, V gene, CDR3 protein, CDR3 DNA. D genes are given only for firm matches. Clone size is shown for a subset of rows, as once, few, many or a class of expanded clone.

.,TRBJ1-5,.,TRBV29-1,CSVGQEPQHF,TGCAGCGTTGGACAGGAGCCCCAGCATTTT
.,TRBJ1-1,.,TRBV14,CASSRFVGGATPAFF,TGTGCCAGCAGCCGTTTCGTAGGCGGGGCGACCCCAGCTTTCTTT
TRBD1,TRBJ1-2,.,TRBV6-9,CASKQGEGYTF,TGTGCCAGCAAACAGGGGGAGGGCTACACCTTC
.,TRBJ1-5,.,TRBV28,CASSLAGLNQPQHF,TGTGCCAGCAGTTTAGCCGGACTCAATCAGCCCCAGCATTTT
TRBD1,TRBJ1-1,.,TRBV4-1,CASSSHRTGGTEAFF,TGCGCCAGCAGCTCCCACCGGACAGGGGGCACTGAAGCTTTCTTT
.,TRBJ1-6,.,TRBV19,CASSISRGNSPLHF,TGTGCCAGTAGTATATCCCGGGGGAATTCACCCCTCCACTTT
.,TRBJ1-2,.,TRBV9,CASTEVGQGGDGYTF,TGTGCCAGCACCGAAGTGGGCCAGGGAGGGGATGGCTACACCTTC
.,TRBJ2-1,.,TRBV9,CASSAAGNEQFF,TGTGCCAGCAGCGCCGCGGGGAATGAGCAGTTCTTC
TRBD1,TRBJ1-5,.,TRBV18,CASSPAVGQDQPQHF,TGTGCCAGCTCACCGGCCGTGGGACAGGATCAGCCCCAGCATTTT
.,TRBJ1-2,.,TRBV6-5,CASSYPMAGLITF,TGTGCCAGCAGTTACCCAATGGCAGGCCTTATTACCTTC
.,TRBJ1-1,.,TRBV2,CASRGGLNTEAFF,TGTGCCAGCCGGGGAGGATTGAACACTGAAGCTTTCTTT
.,TRBJ1-5,.,TRBV2,CASSGLGARQPQHF,TGTGCCAGCAGCGGCCTGGGGGCACGCCAGCCCCAGCATTTT
.,TRBJ1-1,once,TRBV28,CASSPTGGRDTEAFF,TGTGCCAGCAGCCCCACGGGAGGTCGAGACACTGAAGCTTTCTTT
.,TRBJ1-2,.,TRBV6-5,CASSVTEFYGYTF,TGTGCCAGCAGTGTAACAGAGTTCTATGGCTACACCTTC
TRBD1,TRBJ1-2,.,TRBV7-9,CASSYLDRGYGYTF,TGTGCCAGCAGCTATCTGGACAGGGGGTATGGCTACACCTTC
.,TRBJ1-1,once,TRBV2,CATPERLQGKSFF,TGTGCCACCCCCGAGAGGTTACAGGGTAAGTCTTTCTTT
TRBD1,TRBJ2-3,.,TRBV7-9,CASSLLGTASTDTQYF,TGTGCCAGCAGCTTACTCGGGACAGCTAGCACAGATACGCAGTATTTT
.,TRBJ1-6,.,TRBV6-6,CASSYTRYNSPLHF,TGTGCCAGCAGTTATACCAGATATAATTCACCCCTCCACTTT
.,TRBJ1-6,once,TRBV7-9,CASSLSSGGKNSPLHF,TGTGCCAGCAGCTTGTCTTCAGGAGGGAAAAACTCACCCCTCCACTTT
TRBD2,TRBJ2-5,.,TRBV27,CASRYRGGGETQYF,TGTGCCAGCAGATACCGGGGGGGCGGGGAGACCCAGTACTTC
TRBD1,TRBJ1-4,.,TRBV2,CASSERRGLGEKLFF,TGTGCCAGCAGTGAGAGAAGGGGGCTTGGGGAAAAACTGTTTTTT
TRBD1,TRBJ2-1,.,TRBV29-1,CSVGGQGAGDEQFF,TGCAGCGTTGGTGGACAGGGGGCTGGGGATGAGCAGTTCTTC
.,TRBJ2-7,.,TRBV21-1,CASSAPRNSRLEQYF,TGTGCCAGCAGCGCCCCCCGAAATTCGCGCCTCGAGCAGTACTTC
.,TRBJ2-3,.,TRBV30,CAWSVLGGPDTQYF,TGTGCCTGGAGTGTTTTGGGCGGGCCAGATACGCAGTATTTT
TRBD1,TRBJ2-5,.,TRBV7-2,CASSLGRTGDGRETQYF,TGTGCCAGCAGCTTAGGGCGGACAGGGGATGGGCGGGAGACCCAGTACTTC
.,TRBJ1-1,once,TRBV30,CAWSPSASTEAFF,TGTGCCTGGAGTCCTTCAGCGTCCACTGAAGCTTTCTTT
.,TRBJ1-2,.,TRBV27,CASSLRRQAANYGYTF,TGTGCCAGCAGTTTACGGCGACAGGCTGCTAACTATGGCTACACCTTC
TRBD1,TRBJ2-7,once,TRBV27,CASSLSLQGAEAYEQYF,TGTGCCAGCAGTTTATCTCTTCAGGGGGCTGAAGCCTACGAGCAGTACTTC
.,TRBJ1-5,.,TRBV4-1,CASSQEPGISNQPQHF,TGCGCCAGCAGCCAAGAACCCGGTATTAGCAATCAGCCCCAGCATTTT
TRBD1,TRBJ1-5,.,TRBV7-8,CASSLGTGGVGQPQHF,TGTGCCAGCAGCTTAGGGACAGGGGGCGTTGGTCAGCCCCAGCATTTT